What follows is one TCR beta chain and its context. Its antigen remains unknown. Averaging approximately 0.11 L, one heparinised blood draw came from each individual donor. CD4+ naive, central memory, regulatory and stem cell-like memory cells were sorted via CD45RO/CCR7/CD25/CD127/CD95/CD27. This sample is drawn from a study of beta chain features in type 1 diabetes. Study results and limitations: VDJ junctions sequenced from type 1 diabetes patients showed fewer insertions and more deletions. When Type 1 diabetes patients were examined, their TCRB CDR3s proved moderately but significantly shorter in all four CD4+ subsets. The study found that naive, central memory and Treg TCRB repertoires appeared more similar in patients than in healthy donors.

V was clipped by 2 bases and J by 4 bases, with 8 bases between them. Per germline, CDR1 ENHRY and CDR2 SYGVKD. The length of the CDR3 is 14 residues. All of the isolated RNA was reverse transcribed, so expressed TCRB transcripts were sequenced. The repertoire was sequenced with immunoSEQ multiplex PCR; TCRdb's copy has only in-frame clones and lacks some. Found here are under 850,000 clones, roughly 13% of them singletons; the top ten hold 0.022%. The rearrangement links TRBV10-3 to TRBJ2-2; D unclear. The sequence was collected from a man aged 18 to 30 with type 1 diabetes. The specimen was naive CD4+ T cells from blood. The DNA for the CDR3 is TGTGCCATCAGTGAGCAGACGTTCACCGGGGAGCTGTTTTTT. Its translation: CAISEQTFTGELFF.